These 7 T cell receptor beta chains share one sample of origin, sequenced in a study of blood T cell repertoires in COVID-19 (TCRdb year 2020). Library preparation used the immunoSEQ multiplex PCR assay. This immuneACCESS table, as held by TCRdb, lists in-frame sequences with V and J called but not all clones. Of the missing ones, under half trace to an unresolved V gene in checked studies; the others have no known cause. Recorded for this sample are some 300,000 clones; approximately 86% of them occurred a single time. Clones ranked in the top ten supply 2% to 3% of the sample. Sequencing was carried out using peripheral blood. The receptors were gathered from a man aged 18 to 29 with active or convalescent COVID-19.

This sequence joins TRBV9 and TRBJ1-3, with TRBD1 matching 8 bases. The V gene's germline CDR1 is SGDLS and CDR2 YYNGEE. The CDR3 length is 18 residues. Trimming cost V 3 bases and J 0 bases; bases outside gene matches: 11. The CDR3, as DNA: TGTGCCAGCAGCGCCCCACGGGACAGGTCGCTCTCTGGAAACACCATATATTTT. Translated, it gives CASSAPRDRSLSGNTIYF.

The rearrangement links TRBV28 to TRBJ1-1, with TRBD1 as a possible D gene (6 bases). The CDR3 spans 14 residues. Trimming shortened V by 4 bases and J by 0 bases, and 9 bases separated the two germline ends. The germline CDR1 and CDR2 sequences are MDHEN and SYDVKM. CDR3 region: CASSYQGMNTEAFF. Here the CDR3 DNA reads TGTGCCAGCAGTTATCAGGGGATGAACACTGAAGCTTTCTTT.

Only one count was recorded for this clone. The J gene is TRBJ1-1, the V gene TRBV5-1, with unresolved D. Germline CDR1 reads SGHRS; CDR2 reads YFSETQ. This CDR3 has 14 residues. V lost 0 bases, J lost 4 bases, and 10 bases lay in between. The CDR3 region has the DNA TGCGCCAGCAGCTTGGAGTCGAGGGCCACTGAAGCTTTCTTT. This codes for CASSLESRATEAFF.

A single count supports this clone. The CDR3 reads CASISAQGGEAFF. CDR3 sequence (DNA): TGTGCCAGCATCAGCGCCCAGGGAGGTGAAGCTTTCTTT. The J gene is TRBJ1-1, the V gene TRBV6-1; D may be TRBD1 (5 bases). Trimming removed 7 bases from V and 7 bases from J, with 16 bases in between. The CDR3 consists of 13 residues. Germline V lookup: CDR1 MNHNS, CDR2 SASEGT.

This CDR3 reads CASSPTGQYNSPLHF. In DNA form, the CDR3 reads TGTGCCAGCTCACCCACGGGACAGTATAATTCACCCCTCCACTTT. The gene calls are TRBV18 and TRBJ1-6; 7 bases align to TRBD1. The CDR3 has 15 residues. Trimming took 3 bases from V and 4 from J; bases not matched to a gene: 3. The germline V gene encodes CDR1 KGHSH and CDR2 LQKENI. Full variable domain (outside the CDR3, taken from reference TRBV18 and TRBJ1-6): NAGVMQNPRHLVRRRGQEARLRCSPMKGHSHVYWYRQLPEEGLKFMVYLQKENIIDESGMPKERFSAEFPKEGPSILRIQQVVRGDSAAYFCASSPTGQYNSPLHFGNGTRLTVT.

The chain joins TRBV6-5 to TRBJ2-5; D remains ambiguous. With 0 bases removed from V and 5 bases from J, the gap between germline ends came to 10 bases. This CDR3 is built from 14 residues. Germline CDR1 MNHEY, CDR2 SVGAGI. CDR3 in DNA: TGTGCCAGCAGTTACTCGAGGTCTTGGGAGACCCAGTACTTC. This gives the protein CASSYSRSWETQYF.

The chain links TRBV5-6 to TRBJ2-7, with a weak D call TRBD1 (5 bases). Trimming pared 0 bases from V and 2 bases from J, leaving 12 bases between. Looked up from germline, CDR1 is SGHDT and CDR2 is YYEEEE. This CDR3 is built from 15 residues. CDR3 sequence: CASSLGPDTTYEQYF. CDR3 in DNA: TGTGCCAGCAGCTTGGGCCCGGACACGACCTACGAGCAGTACTTC.